Sequencing of this TCR beta chain was carried out in a study of cytomegalovirus exposure and HLA in healthy donors. With respect to this clone: Its specificity is not known.

Study conclusions and caveats: In a later analysis, HLA-associated TCR beta chains were more clonally expanded than equally common others. Trimming of TCR beta V- and J-genes showed a link, identified in a later analysis, to a missense DCLRE1C variant.

The CDR3 contains 16 residues. The V and J ends lost 6 bases and 3 bases, in that order; junction bases with no gene match: 7. Germline V gives CDR1 PRHDT, CDR2 FYEKMQ (reference sequence). PCR used 60 Vbeta primers and 13 Jbeta primers. Method: immunoSEQ multiplex PCR; TCRdb's copy keeps in-frame clones and lacks some. Of 150,000 to 200,000 clones listed, around 77% are singletons. Input material: PBMCs. This clonotype was obtained from a woman between 25 and 40 years old in good health and CMV-seronegative. This chain connects TRBV13 to TRBJ2-1; 11 bases fit TRBD2. The CDR3 DNA follows: TGTGCCAGCAGATACGGGACTAGCGGTATCTACAATGAGCAGTTCTTC. Translating gives CASRYGTSGIYNEQFF.